Following are 27 T cell receptor beta chains from one sample sequenced in a study of T-cell memory formation after mild COVID-19. Via MiXCR, TCRdb re-called the 5' RACE reads, giving one row per CDR3 protein. The sample shows fewer than 550,000 distinct CDR3 sequences, 20% of them seen only once. The sample was PBMCs or a T cell subset sorted from them (not recorded which). The receptors shown here come from an adult woman who had mild COVID-19 (a few samples of this study predate the infection). Cell type and time point are not known.

This chain joins TRBV12-3 or TRBV12-4 and TRBJ1-5, with a possible D match to TRBD1 (5 bases). The CDR3 is 14 residues long. With 3 bases removed from V and 6 bases from J, the gap between germline ends came to 12 bases. The CDR3 here is CASSFQGPGQPQHF. Here the CDR3 DNA reads TGTGCCAGCAGTTTTCAGGGTCCCGGTCAGCCCCAGCATTTT.

The V gene is TRBV27, the J gene TRBJ2-7, with 8 bases matching TRBD1. Looked up from germline, CDR1 is MNHEY and CDR2 is SMNVEV (reference sequence). J was trimmed by 3 bases and V by 3 bases; bases with no gene match: 7. The CDR3 runs 15 residues. CDR3 residues: CASSFSGGAYYEQYF. The CDR3 DNA is TGTGCCAGCAGTTTCTCAGGGGGCGCGTACTACGAGCAGTACTTC.

This clonotype was counted between two and nine times. This chain links TRBV12-3 or TRBV12-4 with TRBJ2-2; the D gene is possibly TRBD2 (5 bases). The V end lost 0 bases, the J end lost 5 bases, and 10 bases lay between the germline ends. The CDR3 spans 15 residues. Here the CDR3 reads CASSLALVGTGELFF. The CDR3, as DNA: TGTGCCAGCAGTTTAGCACTAGTAGGGACCGGGGAGCTGTTTTTT.

This clonotype was counted only a few times. This sequence joins TRBV7-2 and TRBJ2-2; TRBD1 is a possible D gene (6 bases). The CDR3 covers 15 residues. V dropped 7 bases and J dropped 0 bases, with 12 bases sitting between them. Germline CDR1 is SGHTA and CDR2 is FQGNSA. In DNA form, the CDR3 reads TGTGCCAGCACCCCCTACAGGGCGAACACCGGGGAGCTGTTTTTT. Protein: CASTPYRANTGELFF.

V is TRBV9 and J is TRBJ2-5; 7 bases agree with TRBD1. V shed 4 bases, J shed 5 bases, and the junction held 11 bases outside the gene matches. CDR3 length equals 15 residues. The germline gives CDR1 SGDLS, CDR2 YYNGEE. This chain's CDR3 is CASSPDVGGGETQYF. The CDR3 DNA follows: TGTGCCAGCAGCCCCGACGTAGGGGGCGGCGAGACCCAGTACTTC.

The V call is TRBV10-2, the J call TRBJ2-3, with 8 bases lining up with TRBD2. Germline V gene sequence: CDR1 WSHSY, CDR2 SAAADI. The CDR3 runs to 14 residues. V was clipped by 7 bases and J by 3 bases; unmatched bases: 6. This CDR3 reads CASKSGRPTDTQYF. CDR3 DNA: TGCGCCAGCAAGAGCGGGAGACCGACAGATACGCAGTATTTT.

This clonotype was seen a few times. V and J are TRBV7-4 and TRBJ2-7; D is uncertain. Germline CDR1 SGHVT, CDR2 SQSDAQ. V gave up 1 base and J gave up 6 bases, with 19 bases separating them. CDR3 size: 16 residues. CDR3 residues: CASSLVPPAERFEQYF. In DNA form, the CDR3 reads TGTGCCAGCAGCTTAGTACCCCCCGCGGAAAGGTTCGAGCAGTACTTC.

This clonotype was counted between two and nine times. V usage is TRBV21-1 and J usage is TRBJ1-5. TRBV21-1 is a pseudogene. This CDR3 is 15 amino acids long. CDR3 sequence: CASSKGRGLNQPQHF. Here the CDR3 DNA reads TGTGCCAGCAGCAAAGGGAGAGGTCTCAATCAGCCCCAGCATTTT.

This clonotype was observed a few times. V gene TRBV30 combines with J gene TRBJ2-2; perhaps TRBD2 as D (6 bases). Trimming stripped 0 bases from V and 7 bases from J, with 12 bases between. This CDR3 comprises 14 residues. The germline CDR1 and CDR2 sequences are GTSNPN and SVGIG (reference sequence). The CDR3 nucleotides are TGTGCCTGGAGTGTATTTAGCGGCCTCGGGGAGCTGTTTTTT. It is translated as CAWSVFSGLGELFF.

The J gene is TRBJ2-7, the V gene TRBV7-9, with D possibly TRBD1 on 6 matching bases. V lost 5 bases to trimming and J lost 7 bases, with 15 bases between them. CDR3 length: 13 amino acids. Per the germline V gene, CDR1 is SEHNR and CDR2 is FQNEAQ (reference sequence). This CDR3 reads CASSPGPRGEQYF. The CDR3 DNA sequence: TGTGCCAGCAGCCCCGGACCCAGGGGAGAGCAGTACTTC.

This chain links TRBV5-6 with TRBJ1-5; 7 bases map to TRBD1. V shed 3 bases and J 6 bases; nucleotides not matched to a gene: 6. Germline V gives CDR1 SGHDT, CDR2 YYEEEE. The CDR3 totals 14 residues. The CDR3 DNA reads TGTGCCAGCAGCTACGGGAGGGGGCTTCAGCCCCAGCATTTT. This codes for CASSYGRGLQPQHF.

The chain joins TRBV4-3 to TRBJ1-1; possible D gene TRBD1, 5 bases. V was clipped by 0 bases and J by 10 bases, with 12 bases between them. There are 13 residues in the CDR3. Germline loops: CDR1 LGHNA, CDR2 YSLEER. CDR3 sequence: CASSQDSAGTAFF. DNA for the CDR3: TGCGCCAGCAGCCAAGATTCGGCAGGGACAGCTTTCTTT.

This rearrangement joins TRBV20-1 to TRBJ2-3, with no clear D. Germline V lookup: CDR1 DFQATT, CDR2 SNEGSKA (reference sequence). Trimming left V 3 bases short and J 2 bases short, with 3 bases between. The CDR3 has 11 residues. In DNA form, the CDR3 reads TGCAGTGCTAGTAACACAGATACGCAGTATTTT. This sequence encodes CSASNTDTQYF.

This clonotype was recorded at least ten times. This chain connects TRBV20-1 to TRBJ1-5, with TRBD1 as a possible D gene (5 bases). The CDR3 has 15 amino acids. The V gene's germline CDR1 is DFQATT and CDR2 SNEGSKA (reference sequence). The V end was cut by 0 bases, the J end by 10 bases, with 19 bases between. The CDR3 coding sequence is TGCAGTGCTAGAGATTCCCGCAGGGACGGTGTCCCCCAGCATTTT. Translated: CSARDSRRDGVPQHF.

The chain is built from TRBV7-9 and TRBJ2-1, with D possibly being TRBD1 or TRBD2 (5 bases each). The CDR3 contains 15 residues. Germline lookup yields CDR1 SEHNR and CDR2 FQNEAQ (reference sequence). V was shortened by 1 base and J by 2 bases, with 9 bases between the two germline ends. As DNA, the CDR3 is TGTGCCAGCAGCTTAGGGGACCCACCCTACAATGAGCAGTTCTTC. As protein: CASSLGDPPYNEQFF.

Written as DNA, the CDR3 is TGTGCCAGCAGCAAAGTTTGGGTGGTTCAGACAGATACGCAGTATTTT. Protein: CASSKVWVVQTDTQYF. The chain is built from TRBV21-1 and TRBJ2-3. TRBV21-1 is termed a pseudogene. This CDR3 spans 16 amino acids.

The chain recombines TRBV27 with TRBJ1-5; 8 nucleotides line up with TRBD1. V lost 4 bases, J lost 8 bases, and 7 bases stayed unmatched. CDR1 and CDR2 from the germline V gene are MNHEY and SMNVEV (reference sequence). The CDR3 runs to 14 residues. The CDR3 DNA sequence: TGTGCCAGCAGTTCCCAGGGGGCCGATGAGCCCCAGCATTTT. Amino acid sequence: CASSSQGADEPQHF.

This clonotype was observed a few times. CDR3 region: CASTQYRVPSQPQHF. The CDR3 DNA sequence: TGTGCCAGCACCCAGTACAGGGTTCCGAGTCAGCCCCAGCATTTT. This chain links TRBV7-8 with TRBJ1-5; tentatively, D is TRBD1 (6 bases). Germline-derived CDR1 and CDR2 are SGHVS and FQNEAQ. CDR3 length equals 15 residues. V dropped 7 bases and J dropped 6 bases, with 19 bases sitting between them.

This clonotype was picked up a small number of times. The chain recombines TRBV20-1 with TRBJ2-1; 9 bases agree with TRBD1. Looked up from germline, CDR1 is DFQATT and CDR2 is SNEGSKA (reference sequence). The CDR3 consists of 15 residues. The junction had 7 bases not matched to a gene; V was cut back by 0 bases and J by 7 bases. CDR3 coding DNA: TGCAGTGCTAGAGACCCGGGACAGGGAAAGAATGAGCAGTTCTTC. Translation: CSARDPGQGKNEQFF.

V usage is TRBV20-1 and J usage is TRBJ2-3; no clear D. Per germline, CDR1 DFQATT and CDR2 SNEGSKA (reference sequence). This CDR3 contains 11 residues. CDR3 nucleotides: TGCAGAGCCCGCGCCACAGATACGCAGTATTTT. The encoded protein is CRARATDTQYF.

This clonotype was observed a single time. The rearrangement links TRBV14 to TRBJ1-1; the match to TRBD1 covers 8 bases. V was clipped by 6 bases and J by 6 bases; unmatched bases: 6. Germline-derived CDR1 and CDR2 are SGHDN and FVKESK. This CDR3 region has 13 residues. The CDR3 bases are TGTGCCAGCAGTCGCAGGGGGCGAGCTGAAGCTTTCTTT. This sequence encodes CASSRRGRAEAFF.

This clonotype was detected a few times. The gene calls are TRBV5-1 and TRBJ2-2, with D uncertain. CDR1 SGHRS and CDR2 YFSETQ come from the germline V gene. V lost 0 bases and J lost 2, with 8 bases in between. CDR3 length equals 15 residues. CDR3 amino acids: CASSLVGSNTGELFF. CDR3 nucleotide sequence: TGCGCCAGCAGCTTGGTGGGCAGTAACACCGGGGAGCTGTTTTTT.

This rearrangement joins TRBV5-1 to TRBJ1-2, with TRBD1 as a possible D gene (5 bases). V was cut by 0 bases and J by 5 bases, with 20 bases left in between. The CDR3 loop spans 17 amino acids. Germline CDR1 SGHRS, CDR2 YFSETQ. Here the CDR3 reads CASSLAGLTEEKYGYTF. CDR3 nucleotides: TGCGCCAGCAGCTTGGCCGGATTGACAGAGGAAAAGTATGGCTACACCTTC.

This clonotype showed up just a few times. V usage is TRBV5-5 and J usage is TRBJ1-5; D is undetermined. The CDR3 has 15 amino acids. V lost 0 bases to trimming and J lost 6 bases, with 13 bases between them. Germline CDR1 is SGHKS and CDR2 is YYEKEE (reference sequence). This chain's CDR3 is CASSLGQVIGQPQHF. The CDR3 DNA is TGTGCCAGCAGCTTGGGCCAGGTGATCGGTCAGCCCCAGCATTTT. Using reference TRBV5-5 and TRBJ1-5 for the parts outside the CDR3, the full variable domain is DAGVTQSPTHLIKTRGQQVTLRCSPISGHKSVSWYQQVLGQGPQFIFQYYEKEERGRGNFPDRFSARQFPNYSSELNVNALLLGDSALYLCASSLGQVIGQPQHFGDGTRLSIL.

The chain recombines TRBV30 with TRBJ1-2; D unresolved. From germline, CDR1 is GTSNPN and CDR2 SVGIG (reference sequence). V gave up 0 bases and J gave up 13 bases, with 18 bases separating them. This CDR3 has 13 amino acids. The CDR3 region is CAWSVGQLAWGTF. In DNA form, the CDR3 reads TGTGCCTGGAGTGTTGGGCAGTTGGCGTGGGGCACCTTC.

In this sample, this clonotype turned up once. A junction end diverges from the germline sequence, so it may reflect a read error. V and J are TRBV6-7 and TRBJ1-1; 8 bases are shared with TRBD1. TRBV6-7 is an open reading frame whose function is uncertain. This CDR3 comprises 13 residues. CDR3 in amino acids: CAGRGQDGAEAFF. In nucleotides, the CDR3 is TGTGCCGGCAGGGGACAGGACGGAGCTGAAGCTTTCTTT.

This clonotype was seen only a few times. CDR3 bases: TGTGCCAGCACCAAAAAGGTGGTAGGGGGGCTCACAGATACGCAGTATTTT. Its translation is CASTKKVVGGLTDTQYF. V gene TRBV11-2 combines with J gene TRBJ2-3; the D call may be TRBD1 or TRBD2 (6 bases each). Germline CDR1 SGHAT, CDR2 FQNNGV. V was trimmed by 7 bases and J by 2 bases, leaving 22 bases between them. The CDR3 runs to 17 residues.